This paragraph covers one TCR beta chain sequence. RNA transcripts provided the source from which TCR beta CDR3 regions were amplified. TCR CDR3 underwent first-round RT-PCR with the HTBI primer set. One entry per CDR3 protein, called by TCRdb with MiXCR from the multiplex PCR reads. The profile shows approximately 260,000 distinct CDR3 sequences, 13% to 15% of them singletons. V was pared by 8 bases and J by 4 bases, with 6 bases of the junction left unmatched. The CDR3 contains 12 residues. CDR1 DFQATT and CDR2 SNEGSKA come from the germline V gene (reference sequence). These data originate in a study of T cells in Graves' hyperthyroidism and ophthalmopathy. The blood sample dates from first hyperthyroidism diagnosis, preceding any ophthalmopathy symptoms. Fresh peripheral blood, around 9.3 ml of it, supplied the PBMCs.

The clonotype originates from a woman aged 50 to 60 with Graves' hyperthyroidism that later progressed to Graves' ophthalmopathy. Sequenced: blood. J is TRBJ2-3 and V is TRBV20-1, with TRBD2 matching 7 bases. The chain's CDR3 is CSTPRGADTQYF. CDR3 nucleotide sequence: TGCAGTACCCCCCGGGGGGCAGATACGCAGTATTTT.